These 8 T cell receptor beta chains originate from one sample sequenced in a study of cytomegalovirus exposure and HLA in healthy donors. Both 60 Vbeta primers and 13 Jbeta primers went into the PCR. Here immunoSEQ multiplex PCR was the method, and the copy in TCRdb shows in-frame clones only, minus some. This table has 180,000 or so clones, 70% to 80% appearing once. Specimen: PBMCs. The source is a man aged 18 to 30 in good health and CMV-seronegative.

This chain connects TRBV6-1 to TRBJ1-1; D is perhaps TRBD1 (5 bases). The CDR3 covers 20 residues. The V and J ends lost 4 bases and 0 bases respectively, with 27 bases between them. Germline values: CDR1 MNHNS, CDR2 SASEGT. The CDR3 nucleotides read TGTGCCAGCAGTGCCATTCGGGGGTACAGAACGCTAGGACTGAACACTGAAGCTTTCTTT. Translated: CASSAIRGYRTLGLNTEAFF.

The CDR3 sequence: CASSWGSSNQPQHF. The CDR3 DNA is TGTGCCAGCAGTTGGGGCAGTAGCAATCAGCCCCAGCATTTT. This chain uses TRBV28 with TRBJ1-5; TRBD1 is a possible D gene (5 bases). The CDR3 is 14 residues long. CDR1 is MDHEN and CDR2 is SYDVKM in the germline V gene. With 4 bases removed from V and 0 bases from J, the gap between germline ends came to 7 bases. Using reference TRBV28 and TRBJ1-5 for the parts outside the CDR3, the full variable domain is DVKVTQSSRYLVKRTGEKVFLECVQDMDHENMFWYRQDPGLGLRLIYFSYDVKMKEKGDIPEGYSVSREKKERFSLILESASTNQTSMYLCASSWGSSNQPQHFGDGTRLSIL.

The rearrangement links TRBV9 to TRBJ2-7, with 10 bases lining up with TRBD1. Per the germline V gene, CDR1 is SGDLS and CDR2 is YYNGEE. V dropped 3 bases and J dropped 5; count of bases not matched to a gene: 8. The length of the CDR3 is 15 residues. CDR3 DNA: TGTGCCAGCAGCGCCACCGGGACAGGGGTCCACGAGCAGTACTTC. Translation: CASSATGTGVHEQYF.

Here the CDR3 reads CATVSGGNPYEQYF. DNA for the CDR3: TGTGCCACCGTGTCGGGGGGGAACCCCTACGAGCAGTACTTC. This chain links TRBV6-1 with TRBJ2-5; 8 nucleotides match TRBD2. The assigned J gene may be wrong: the sequence end matches TRBJ2-7 better. This CDR3 comprises 14 residues. The germline gives CDR1 MNHNS, CDR2 SASEGT.

The V gene is TRBV4-2, the J gene TRBJ1-5; D possibly corresponds to TRBD1 (5 bases). This CDR3 has 16 residues. V lost 2 bases to trimming and J lost 7 bases, with 18 bases between them. Germline V gene data show CDR1 as LGHNA and CDR2 as YNFKEQ. CDR3 bases: TGTGCCAGCAGCCAATCTCCGGGGGGAATGCCCCAGCCCCAGCATTTT. It translates to CASSQSPGGMPQPQHF.

The genes are TRBV27 and TRBJ2-5; 9 positions agree with TRBD1. The DNA end is a closer match to TRBJ2-7, so the J assignment may be wrong. The germline CDR1 and CDR2 sequences are MNHEY and SMNVEV (reference sequence). This CDR3 is built from 14 residues. The CDR3 here is CASSPSTGGYEQYF. DNA for the CDR3: TGTGCCAGCAGTCCTTCGACAGGGGGCTACGAGCAGTACTTC.

The chain links TRBV4-3 to TRBJ2-5, with D possibly TRBD2 on 6 matching bases. Germline lookup yields CDR1 LGHNA and CDR2 YSLEER. The CDR3 has 17 residues. V was trimmed by 0 bases and J by 5 bases, leaving 19 bases between them. Written as DNA, the CDR3 is TGCGCCAGCAGCCAAGATTCGGTGGGGGGAGTAGGGGAGACCCAGTACTTC. Encoded protein: CASSQDSVGGVGETQYF.

This clone was detected once. The V gene is TRBV10-3, the J gene TRBJ2-5; TRBD2 matches at 10 bases. The CDR3 contains 16 residues. Germline loops: CDR1 ENHRY, CDR2 SYGVKD. V gave up 0 bases and J gave up 4 bases; unmatched junction bases: 5. CDR3: CAISESGAGGSETQYF. DNA for the CDR3: TGTGCCATCAGTGAGTCGGGAGCGGGAGGGTCAGAGACCCAGTACTTC.